Sequencing of this T cell receptor beta chain was carried out in a study of stem cell transplantation in POMP-related autoinflammatory disease. Whole-study context: Before transplant: CD4+ naive skewing, low CD8+ proportions, reduced cytokine secretion. The study's findings and limits: A trend toward lower repertoire diversity and greater clonality appeared in every analyzed T-cell subset of PRAID patients. Fewer unique TRB V-J gene pairings were identified in patients with PRAID.

The V end was cut by 3 bases, the J end by 3 bases, with 12 bases between. The CDR3 contains 14 residues. The germline CDR1 and CDR2 sequences are MDHEN and SYDVKM. Points on this clone: The target antigen is unknown.

PRAID combined immunodeficiency and autoinflammation. Here immunoSEQ multiplex PCR was the method, and the copy in TCRdb shows in-frame clones only, minus some. Among tens of thousands of clones listed, around 86% were seen once. V usage is TRBV28 and J usage is TRBJ2-7; no reliable D call. The sequence was obtained from a human donor with POMP-related autoinflammation and immune dysregulation (PRAID). Sequencing used CD4+ T cells from PBMCs, obtained before stem cell transplantation. This chain's CDR3 is CASSLASPRYEQYF. CDR3 sequence (DNA): TGTGCCAGCAGTTTGGCCAGCCCCCGCTACGAGCAGTACTTC.